This passage covers 10 T cell receptor beta chains from one sample sequenced in a study of blood T cell repertoires in COVID-19. This table comes from immunoSEQ multiplex PCR, and its TCRdb copy is limited to in-frame clones, with some not included. Of some 220,000 clones listed, around 90% are singletons. The sample taken for sequencing was peripheral blood. The receptor set was obtained from a woman under 30 who had recovered from COVID-19.

This clone has just one count. V usage is TRBV7-3 and J usage is TRBJ2-7; D perhaps matches TRBD2 (6 bases). Germline V gene lookup returns CDR1 SGHTA and CDR2 FQGTGA. Trimming shortened V by 5 bases and J by 7 bases, and 18 bases separated the two germline ends. The CDR3 is 14 amino acids. This CDR3 reads CASSLVGGRSEQYF. CDR3 nucleotides: TGTGCCAGCAGCCTAGTGGGAGGAAGGTCGGAGCAGTACTTC. The full variable domain, completed using reference TRBV7-3 and TRBJ2-7, is GAGVSQTPSNKVTEKGKYVELRCDPISGHTALYWYRQSLGQGPEFLIYFQGTGAADDSGLPNDRFFAVRPEGSVSTLKIQRTERGDSAVYLCASSLVGGRSEQYFGPGTRLTVT.

This clone was seen once. The chain employs TRBV3-1 (or the pseudogene TRBV3-2) and TRBJ1-6; TRBD1 might be the D (6 bases). Trimming pared 3 bases from V and 6 bases from J, leaving 9 bases between. Per the germline V gene, CDR1 is LGHDT and CDR2 is YNNKEL (reference sequence). The CDR3 runs to 14 residues. The CDR3 DNA reads as TGTGCCAGCAGCCACGGGACACCTAATTCACCCCTCCACTTT. This gives the protein CASSHGTPNSPLHF.

The chain has TRBV7-3 and TRBJ2-5, with D perhaps matching TRBD1 (5 bases). The V and J ends lost 5 bases and 1 base respectively, with 11 bases between them. The CDR3 consists of 14 residues. Germline V gene sequence: CDR1 SGHTA, CDR2 FQGTGA. The CDR3, as DNA: TGTGCCAGCAGCCTACCGGACACCCAAGAGACCCAGTACTTC. Encoded protein: CASSLPDTQETQYF.

Turning to this clone: The same CDR3 also results from other DNA sequences found in this sample. CDR3 amino acids: CAWSVRTGNQPQHF. The CDR3 coding sequence is TGTGCCTGGAGTGTACGGACAGGCAATCAGCCCCAGCATTTT. The chain is built from TRBV30 and TRBJ1-5, with D possibly TRBD1 on 6 matching bases. The V end lost 0 bases, the J end lost 2 bases, and 8 bases lay between the germline ends. Germline CDR1 GTSNPN, CDR2 SVGIG (reference sequence). There are 14 residues in the CDR3.

This sequence joins TRBV11-2 and TRBJ1-1; D is unclear. This CDR3 is built from 11 residues. Per germline, CDR1 SGHAT and CDR2 FQNNGV. V lost 10 bases, J lost 2 bases, and 8 bases lay in between. CDR3 nucleotides: TGTGCCACCTTACTTAACACTGAAGCTTTCTTT. This sequence encodes CATLLNTEAFF. Using reference TRBV11-2 and TRBJ1-1 for the parts outside the CDR3, the full variable domain is EAGVAQSPRYKIIEKRQSVAFWCNPISGHATLYWYQQILGQGPKLLIQFQNNGVVDDSQLPKDRFSAERLKGVDSTLKIQPAKLEDSAVYLCATLLNTEAFFGQGTRLTVV.

J is TRBJ2-3 and V is TRBV19, with 10 bases aligning to TRBD1. This CDR3 region has 14 residues. Trimming at V came to 3 bases and at J to 8 bases, leaving 5 bases not matched to a gene. The germline V gene encodes CDR1 LNHDA and CDR2 SQIVND (reference sequence). CDR3 DNA sequence: TGTGCCAGTAGTATGGGGGGGACAGGGGTTACGCAGTATTTT. As protein: CASSMGGTGVTQYF.

This clone was seen more than once but under ten times. Additional DNA sequences in this sample encode the identical CDR3. V usage is TRBV5-1 and J usage is TRBJ2-7, with a possible D match to TRBD2 (6 bases). The CDR3 is made up of 13 amino acids. CDR1 is SGHRS, CDR2 YFSETQ, per germline. The V and J ends lost 0 bases and 3 bases respectively, with 7 bases between them. CDR3 amino acids: CASSLAGSYEQYF. Here the CDR3 DNA reads TGCGCCAGCAGCTTGGCCGGGAGCTACGAGCAGTACTTC.

The V call is TRBV7-3, the J call TRBJ2-5; D unclear. The CDR3 is 15 amino acids. Germline-derived CDR1 and CDR2 are SGHTA and FQGTGA. Trimming took off 1 base at V and 1 base at J, with 10 bases between the two ends. CDR3 in amino acids: CASSLSGSFQETQYF. The DNA for the CDR3 is TGTGCCAGCAGCTTAAGCGGAAGTTTCCAAGAGACCCAGTACTTC. Together with reference TRBV7-3 and TRBJ2-5, the CDR3 gives the full variable domain: GAGVSQTPSNKVTEKGKYVELRCDPISGHTALYWYRQSLGQGPEFLIYFQGTGAADDSGLPNDRFFAVRPEGSVSTLKIQRTERGDSAVYLCASSLSGSFQETQYFGPGTRLLVL.

The V call is TRBV6-6, the J call TRBJ1-1; no clear D. Germline values: CDR1 MNHNY, CDR2 SVGAGI (reference sequence). Trimming shortened V by 5 bases and J by 0 bases, and 22 bases separated the two germline ends. The CDR3 has 18 residues. The CDR3 DNA sequence: TGTGCCAGCAGTCGCCCACCGGGGTGGGCCGGAATGAACACTGAAGCTTTCTTT. It encodes CASSRPPGWAGMNTEAFF.

V and J are TRBV6-5 and TRBJ1-1; TRBD1 aligns across 7 bases. Germline V lookup: CDR1 MNHEY, CDR2 SVGAGI. The CDR3 runs to 16 residues. The trim removed 0 bases at V and 3 bases at J, leaving 7 bases unmatched. CDR3 residues: CASSYSTNQGDTEAFF. The DNA of the CDR3 is TGTGCCAGCAGTTACTCGACGAACCAGGGGGACACTGAAGCTTTCTTT.